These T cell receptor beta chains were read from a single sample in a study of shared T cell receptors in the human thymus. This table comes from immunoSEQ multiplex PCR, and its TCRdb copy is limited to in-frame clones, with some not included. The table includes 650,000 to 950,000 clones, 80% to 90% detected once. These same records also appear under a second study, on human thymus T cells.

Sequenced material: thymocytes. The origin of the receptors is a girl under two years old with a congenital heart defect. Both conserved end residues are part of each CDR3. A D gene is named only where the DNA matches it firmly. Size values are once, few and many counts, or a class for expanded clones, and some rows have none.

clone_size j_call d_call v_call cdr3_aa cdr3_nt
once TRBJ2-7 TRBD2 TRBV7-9 CASSQHPSGGAGEQYF TGTGCCAGCAGTCAACACCCTAGCGGGGGGGCGGGCGAGCAGTACTTC
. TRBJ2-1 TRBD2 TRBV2 CASLDVGLAVYNEQFF TGTGCCAGCCTTGACGTGGGACTAGCGGTTTACAATGAGCAGTTCTTC
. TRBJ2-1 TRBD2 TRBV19 CASSPGLAGGRGNNEQFF TGTGCCAGTAGTCCGGGACTAGCGGGGGGGCGGGGTAACAATGAGCAGTTCTTC
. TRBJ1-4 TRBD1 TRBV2 CASSVTGGGLFF TGTGCCAGCAGTGTGACAGGGGGCGGACTGTTTTTT
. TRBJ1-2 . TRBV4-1 CASSQDLRVRRYGYTF TGCGCCAGCAGCCAAGATCTGAGGGTAAGACGGTATGGCTACACCTTC
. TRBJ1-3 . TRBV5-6 CASSYSISGNTIYF TGTGCCAGCAGCTATTCAATCTCTGGAAACACCATATATTTT
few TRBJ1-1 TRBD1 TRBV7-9 CASSLASLTGVGPEAFF TGTGCCAGCAGCTTAGCGTCGTTGACAGGGGTAGGACCGGAAGCTTTCTTT
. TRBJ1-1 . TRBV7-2 CASSLRIQGGKHTEAFF TGTGCCAGCAGCTTACGAATACAGGGTGGAAAGCACACTGAAGCTTTCTTT
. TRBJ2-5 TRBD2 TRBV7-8 CASSINIRTSGGETQYF TGTGCCAGCAGCATTAATATCCGGACTAGCGGGGGCGAGACCCAGTACTTC
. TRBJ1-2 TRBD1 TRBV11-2 CASSNRDRVAYGYTF TGTGCCAGCAGCAACCGGGACAGGGTCGCCTATGGCTACACCTTC
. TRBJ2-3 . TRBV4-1 CASSGSNGASTDTQYF TGCGCCAGCAGCGGCTCCAATGGGGCCTCGACAGATACGCAGTATTTT
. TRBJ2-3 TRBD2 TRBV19 CASSIIRTSGFPDTQYF TGTGCCAGTAGTATAATCCGGACTAGCGGTTTTCCAGATACGCAGTATTTT
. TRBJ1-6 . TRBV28 CASSTTNASPLHF TGTGCCAGCAGTACTACTAATGCCTCACCCCTCCACTTT
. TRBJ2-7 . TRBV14 CASSPGQGYYEQYF TGTGCCAGCAGCCCGGGACAAGGATACTACGAGCAGTACTTC
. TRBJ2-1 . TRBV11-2 CASSLVVQGHYNEQFF TGTGCCAGCAGCTTAGTGGTGCAGGGGCACTACAATGAGCAGTTCTTC
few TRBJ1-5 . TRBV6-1 CASSDILSGASQPQHF TGTGCCAGCAGTGATATATTATCTGGGGCAAGCCAGCCCCAGCATTTT
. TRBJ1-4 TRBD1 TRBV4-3 CASSPQTATWTGRREKLFF TGCGCCAGCAGCCCACAAACGGCCACCTGGACAGGGAGAAGGGAAAAACTGTTTTTT
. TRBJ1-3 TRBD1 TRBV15 CATSRASGQSSGNTIYF TGTGCCACCAGCAGAGCCTCGGGACAGAGCTCTGGAAACACCATATATTTT
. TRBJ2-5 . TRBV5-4 CASSHRGGRRETQYF TGTGCCAGCAGCCACCGTGGAGGGCGAAGGGAGACCCAGTACTTC
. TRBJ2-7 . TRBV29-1 CSVGGQFYEQYF TGCAGCGTGGGGGGACAGTTCTACGAGCAGTACTTC
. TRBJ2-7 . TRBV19 CASSNGYGFPYEQYF TGTGCCAGTAGTAATGGTTACGGTTTTCCTTACGAGCAGTACTTC
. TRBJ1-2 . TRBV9 CASSVGSWEAYGYTF TGTGCCAGCAGCGTGGGCAGTTGGGAGGCTTATGGCTACACCTTC
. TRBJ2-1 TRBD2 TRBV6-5 CASSTGLAVYNEQFF TGTGCCAGCAGTACCGGACTAGCGGTGTACAATGAGCAGTTCTTC
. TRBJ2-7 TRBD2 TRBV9 CASSALAEAGEQYF TGTGCCAGCAGCGCCCTGGCCGAAGCGGGGGAGCAGTACTTC
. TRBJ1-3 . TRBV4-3 CASSQDLSLSGNTIYF TGCGCCAGCAGCCAAGACTTGAGCCTTTCTGGAAACACCATATATTTT
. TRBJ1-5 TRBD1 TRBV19 CASSKRQGPSNQPQHF TGTGCCAGTAGTAAAAGACAGGGACCATCCAATCAGCCCCAGCATTTT
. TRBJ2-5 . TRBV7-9 CASSLAPGTQYF TGTGCCAGCAGCTTAGCGCCCGGGACCCAGTACTTC
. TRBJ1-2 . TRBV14 CASSQLGDGYTF TGTGCCAGCAGCCAATTAGGGGATGGCTACACCTTC
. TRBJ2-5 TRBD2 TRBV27 CASSLRGWQTQYF TGTGCCAGCAGTTTGCGGGGGTGGCAGACCCAGTACTTC
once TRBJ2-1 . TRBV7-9 CASTRDTYNEQFF TGTGCCAGCACCAGGGACACATACAATGAGCAGTTCTTC
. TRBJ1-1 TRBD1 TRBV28 CASTPTGSGKITEAFF TGTGCCAGCACTCCGACAGGGAGTGGAAAAATCACTGAAGCTTTCTTT
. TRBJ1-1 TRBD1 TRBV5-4 CASSSRDRDRYTEAFF TGTGCCAGCAGCTCGAGAGACAGGGACAGATACACTGAAGCTTTCTTT
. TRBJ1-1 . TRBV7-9 CASTMHGGDLNAFF TGTGCCAGCACCATGCACGGCGGGGACCTGAATGCTTTCTTT
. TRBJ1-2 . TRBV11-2 CASSLVFWRWFPNTYGYTF TGTGCCAGCAGCTTAGTTTTTTGGAGGTGGTTCCCAAATACTTATGGCTACACCTTC
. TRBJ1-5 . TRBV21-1 CARALGQGSNQPQHF TGTGCCAGAGCCCTCGGACAGGGTAGCAATCAGCCCCAGCATTTT
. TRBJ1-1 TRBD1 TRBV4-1 CASSQWDRDDTEAFF TGCGCCAGCAGCCAGTGGGACAGGGATGACACTGAAGCTTTCTTT
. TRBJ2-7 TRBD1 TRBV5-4 CASSTTRDSSRSYEQYF TGTGCCAGCAGCACAACGAGGGACAGTTCGCGGTCCTACGAGCAGTACTTC
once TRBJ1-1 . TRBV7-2 CASSHTRTEAFF TGTGCCAGCAGCCACACCAGGACAGAAGCTTTCTTT
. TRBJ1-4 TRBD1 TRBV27 CASSGNRGLGEKLFF TGTGCCAGCAGTGGTAACAGGGGATTAGGGGAAAAACTGTTTTTT
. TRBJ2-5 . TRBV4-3 CASSPVGSVRETQYF TGCGCCAGCAGCCCAGTCGGGTCTGTTCGGGAGACCCAGTACTTC
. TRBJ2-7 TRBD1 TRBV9 CASSAGQGLFGYEQYF TGTGCCAGCAGCGCCGGACAGGGTCTTTTTGGGTACGAGCAGTACTTC
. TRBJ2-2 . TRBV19 CASPINRANTGELFF TGTGCCAGTCCCATTAACAGGGCGAACACCGGGGAGCTGTTTTTT
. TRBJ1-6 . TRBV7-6 CASSYGDIADSPLHF TGTGCCAGCAGCTACGGGGACATTGCGGACTCACCCCTCCACTTT
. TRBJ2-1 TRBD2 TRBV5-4 CASSLYLAGGRAPFF TGTGCCAGCAGCTTGTATCTAGCGGGGGGGCGGGCACCGTTCTTC
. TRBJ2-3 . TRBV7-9 CASSLAGATDTQYF TGTGCCAGCAGCTTAGCGGGGGCCACAGATACGCAGTATTTT
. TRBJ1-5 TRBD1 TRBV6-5 CASQRDRRNQPQHF TGTGCCAGCCAGAGGGACAGACGCAATCAGCCCCAGCATTTT
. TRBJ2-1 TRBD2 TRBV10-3 CAIRTSGGLDEQFF TGTGCCATCAGGACTAGCGGGGGGCTTGATGAGCAGTTCTTC
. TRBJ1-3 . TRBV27 CASSSLDSRSGNTIYF TGTGCCAGCAGTTCGCTCGACAGCCGCTCTGGAAACACCATATATTTT
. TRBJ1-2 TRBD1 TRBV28 CASSLGQGDGYTF TGTGCCAGCAGTCTGGGACAGGGAGACGGCTACACCTTC
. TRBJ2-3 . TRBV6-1 CATSREITDTQYF TGTGCCACCAGCCGAGAGATCACAGATACGCAGTATTTT
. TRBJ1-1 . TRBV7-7 CASWIKVGASTEAFF TGTGCCAGCTGGATCAAGGTGGGGGCCAGCACTGAAGCTTTCTTT
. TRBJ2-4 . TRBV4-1 CASSQERAGAVAKNIQYF TGCGCCAGCAGCCAAGAAAGGGCAGGGGCCGTAGCCAAAAACATTCAGTACTTC
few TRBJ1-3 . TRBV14 CASSQLQGITGNTIYF TGTGCCAGCAGCCAACTACAGGGTATCACTGGAAACACCATATATTTT
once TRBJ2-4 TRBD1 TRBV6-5 CASSYGTGQDIQYF TGTGCCAGCAGTTACGGGACAGGTCAGGACATTCAGTACTTC
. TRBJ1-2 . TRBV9 CASSVTTHGYTF TGTGCCAGCAGCGTAACTACCCACGGCTACACCTTC
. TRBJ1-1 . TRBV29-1 CSVREEVGTEAFF TGCAGCGTTCGCGAGGAGGTCGGCACTGAAGCTTTCTTT
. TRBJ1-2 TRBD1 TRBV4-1 CASSQEEGTGSTYGYTF TGCGCCAGCAGCCAAGAAGAGGGGACAGGGTCGACCTATGGCTACACCTTC
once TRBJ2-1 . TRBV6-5 CASSRRTEGRNEQFF TGTGCCAGCAGTAGACGGACAGAGGGCCGGAATGAGCAGTTCTTC
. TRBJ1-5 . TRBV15 CATSRDHPGLTENQPQHF TGTGCCACCAGCAGAGATCATCCCGGGTTGACAGAGAATCAGCCCCAGCATTTT